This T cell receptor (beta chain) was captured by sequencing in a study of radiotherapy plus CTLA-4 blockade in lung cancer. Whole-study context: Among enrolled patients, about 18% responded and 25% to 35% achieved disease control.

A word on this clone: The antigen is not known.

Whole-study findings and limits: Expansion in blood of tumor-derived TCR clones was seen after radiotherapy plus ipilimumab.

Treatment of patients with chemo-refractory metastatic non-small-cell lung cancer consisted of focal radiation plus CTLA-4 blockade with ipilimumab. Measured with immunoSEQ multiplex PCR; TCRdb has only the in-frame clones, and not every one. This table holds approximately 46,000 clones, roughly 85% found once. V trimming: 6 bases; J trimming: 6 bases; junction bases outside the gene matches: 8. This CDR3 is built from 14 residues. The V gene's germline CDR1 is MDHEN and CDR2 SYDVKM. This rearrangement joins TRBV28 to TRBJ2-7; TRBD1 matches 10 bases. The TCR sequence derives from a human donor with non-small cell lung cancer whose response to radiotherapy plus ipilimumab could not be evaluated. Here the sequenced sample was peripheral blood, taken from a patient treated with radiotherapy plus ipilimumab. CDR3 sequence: CASRPPGQGSEQYF. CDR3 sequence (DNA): TGTGCCAGCAGGCCCCCGGGACAGGGGAGCGAGCAGTACTTC. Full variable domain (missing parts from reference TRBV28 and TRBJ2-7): DVKVTQSSRYLVKRTGEKVFLECVQDMDHENMFWYRQDPGLGLRLIYFSYDVKMKEKGDIPEGYSVSREKKERFSLILESASTNQTSMYLCASRPPGQGSEQYFGPGTRLTVT.